A selection of T cell receptor beta chains follows, all from one sample in a study of CD8 T cells in Susac syndrome. From the immunoSEQ multiplex PCR reads, TCRdb called clonotypes with MiXCR, one entry per CDR3 protein. The data hold 150,000 to 200,000 distinct CDR3 sequences, with approximately 93% observed a single time. Source material: CD4+ T cells from PBMCs. The receptor set was obtained from a human donor in good health. Each CDR3 is given with its conserved first and last residue. D genes are given only for firm matches. Clone size is given for some rows only: seen once, a few or many times, or a class if the clone is expanded.

NA,14,TRBJ2-7,TRBV10-3,NA,TGTGCCATCAGTGAGGGATCGACGAGGGGAGAGCAGTACTTC,CAISEGSTRGEQYF
NA,15,TRBJ2-1,TRBV7-3,NA,TGTGCCAGCAGCCCGCAACAGGGTTGGGGAAATGAGCAGTTCTTC,CASSPQQGWGNEQFF
NA,14,TRBJ1-5,TRBV19,TRBD1,TGTGCCAGTAGTTCCGGACAGGGCGGTCAGCCCCAGCATTTT,CASSSGQGGQPQHF
NA,17,TRBJ1-1,TRBV10-3,TRBD1,TGTGCCATCAGTCCCCGGACAGGGACCTTTCTGAACACTGAAGCTTTCTTT,CAISPRTGTFLNTEAFF
NA,11,TRBJ1-2,TRBV6-6,NA,TGTGCCAGCCGACCAGAATTTGGCTACACCTTC,CASRPEFGYTF
once,11,TRBJ2-1,TRBV18,NA,TGTGCCAGCTCCAATAGCGGTGAGCAGTTCTTC,CASSNSGEQFF
once,15,TRBJ2-5,TRBV18,NA,TGTGCCAGCTCACCACCCATATTCGGCACAGAGACCCAGTACTTC,CASSPPIFGTETQYF
once,18,TRBJ2-3,TRBV7-2,NA,TGTGCCAGCAGCTTTTCACGTATTGGGGGGCGCAACACAGATACGCAGTATTTT,CASSFSRIGGRNTDTQYF
NA,11,TRBJ1-1,TRBV29-1,NA,TGCAGCGTTGAAGAGAGGGTTAGAGCTTTCTTT,CSVEERVRAFF
NA,18,TRBJ2-3,TRBV6-1,NA,TGTGCCAGCAGCCATACGGGTCCTTCGGGGCGCCGCACAGATACGCAGTATTTT,CASSHTGPSGRRTDTQYF
NA,14,TRBJ1-4,TRBV9,NA,TGTGCCAGCAGCGAACAGCCCGGAGATGAAAAACTGTTTTTT,CASSEQPGDEKLFF
NA,16,TRBJ1-5,TRBV20-1,TRBD1,TGCAGTGCGCAGGTCCGACAGGGTAGGAGCAATCAGCCCCAGCATTTT,CSAQVRQGRSNQPQHF
NA,18,TRBJ1-3,TRBV2,TRBD1,TGTGCCAGCAGCGAACACTTTCCGGGACAGGCCCTTGGAAACACCATATATTTT,CASSEHFPGQALGNTIYF
NA,16,TRBJ2-6,TRBV7-2,NA,TGTGCCAGCAGCTTAGAGGCCGCTTCTGGGGCCAACGTCCTGACTTTC,CASSLEAASGANVLTF
NA,13,TRBJ2-5,TRBV5-4,NA,TGTGCCAGCAGCATAGACAGTCAAGAGACCCAGTACTTC,CASSIDSQETQYF
NA,12,TRBJ2-3,TRBV29-1,TRBD2,TGCAGCGCCGGGGGGGGCACAGATACGCAGTATTTT,CSAGGGTDTQYF
few,11,TRBJ2-5,TRBV28,NA,TGTGCCAGCAGATCGGGGGAGACCCAGTACTTC,CASRSGETQYF
NA,13,TRBJ2-7,TRBV29-1,NA,TGCAGCGCCTCTGATGGGGGGCCGAACGAGCAGTACTTC,CSASDGGPNEQYF
NA,16,TRBJ1-6,TRBV20-1,TRBD1,TGCAGTGCTAAAGGACAGGGGGGTGCCTATAATTCACCCCTCCACTTT,CSAKGQGGAYNSPLHF
NA,14,TRBJ2-2,TRBV28,NA,TGTGCCAGCACCCCGCGTCGGGGAACCGGGGAGCTGTTTTTT,CASTPRRGTGELFF
NA,14,TRBJ1-1,TRBV4-2,NA,TGTGCCAGCAGCATTCCGGCGGATAACACTGAAGCTTTCTTT,CASSIPADNTEAFF
NA,14,TRBJ1-2,TRBV4-3,TRBD1,TGCGCCAGCAGCCAAGGATGGACAGGCAATGGCTACACCTTC,CASSQGWTGNGYTF
NA,14,TRBJ2-1,TRBV7-9,TRBD2,TGTGCCAGCACCACGGGGGGTCCGGCCAATGAGCAGTTCTTC,CASTTGGPANEQFF
NA,15,TRBJ1-6,TRBV3-1,TRBD1,TGTGCCAGCAGCCCTATGACAGGGGATAATTCACCCCTCCACTTT,CASSPMTGDNSPLHF
NA,11,TRBJ1-1,TRBV7-9,NA,TGTGCCAGCAGCGTGTACACTGAAGCTTTCTTT,CASSVYTEAFF
once,14,TRBJ2-3,TRBV12-3/TRBV12-4,NA,TGTGCCAGCAGTCTAGCTTCGTTGAGGGATACGCAGTATTTT,CASSLASLRDTQYF
NA,15,TRBJ2-1,TRBV19,NA,TGTGCCAGTAGTCCCCGGGATCCCCCCCACAATGAGCAGTTCTTC,CASSPRDPPHNEQFF
NA,13,TRBJ2-1,TRBV5-4,NA,TGTGCCAGCAGCTCCGGGGACCTGAATGAGCAGTTCTTC,CASSSGDLNEQFF
NA,14,TRBJ1-1,TRBV12-3/TRBV12-4,TRBD1,TGTGCCAGCAGTTCATTACGACAGGGGGATGAAGCTTTCTTT,CASSSLRQGDEAFF
NA,12,TRBJ2-7,TRBV5-1,NA,TGCGCCAGCAGCTTCGACGAGGGCGAGCAGTACTTC,CASSFDEGEQYF
NA,14,TRBJ2-7,TRBV5-1,TRBD1,TGCGCCAGCAGCTTGGCGGGACAGATCTTTGAGCAGTACTTC,CASSLAGQIFEQYF
NA,12,TRBJ1-1,TRBV5-1,NA,TGCGCCAGCAGCTTTTACGGCACTGAAGCTTTCTTT,CASSFYGTEAFF
few,17,TRBJ1-6,TRBV20-1,NA,TGCAGTGCCGTGAGAGCCGAAGTAGGCCGGGTAAATTCACCCCTCCACTTT,CSAVRAEVGRVNSPLHF
NA,12,TRBJ1-2,TRBV20-1,TRBD1,TGCAGTTACTATCCCGGGACAGGGAAAGGGACCTTC,CSYYPGTGKGTF
NA,11,TRBJ1-1,TRBV28,NA,TGTGCCAGCCTAGACGTCACTGAAGCTTTCTTT,CASLDVTEAFF
NA,12,TRBJ1-4,TRBV19,NA,TGTGCCAGTAGGGGGTACAATGAAAAACTGTTTTTT,CASRGYNEKLFF
NA,15,TRBJ2-5,TRBV28,TRBD1,TGTGCCAGCAGTTTAACCACAGGGGGCTGGGAGACCCAGTACTTC,CASSLTTGGWETQYF
NA,12,TRBJ2-7,TRBV20-1,NA,TGCAGTGCTAGAGGCGGGATCTACCAGCAGTACTTC,CSARGGIYQQYF
NA,14,TRBJ2-7,TRBV2,NA,TGTGCCAGCAGAGAACGGGACACCCTCTACGAGCAGTACTTC,CASRERDTLYEQYF
once,15,TRBJ2-6,TRBV12-3/TRBV12-4,NA,TGTGCCAGCAGTTCCCGTGGGGTCGGGGCCAACGTCCTGACTTTC,CASSSRGVGANVLTF
NA,20,TRBJ2-6,TRBV4-2,TRBD1,TGTGCCAGCAGCCCCGTCGGGCAGGGGGCGGGGATCAGTGGGGCCAACGTCCTGACTTTC,CASSPVGQGAGISGANVLTF
NA,15,TRBJ2-2,TRBV7-2,TRBD1,TGTGCCAGCAGCACTCCGACAGGGCACACCGGGGAGCTGTTTTTT,CASSTPTGHTGELFF
NA,17,TRBJ2-5,TRBV20-1,NA,TGCAGTGCTCCCACCGGCGGAACGGTGGGGTACCAAGAGACCCAGTACTTC,CSAPTGGTVGYQETQYF